The following is a T cell receptor (beta chain) sequence with its context. Its antigen remains unknown. This specimen comes from a study of blood T cells in healthy people across ages. Study results and limitations: There was no known CMV status for donors, so expanded clonotype changes were possibly confounded.

The second PCR ran about 6 to 12 cycles with a sample-barcoded 5' primer and J-beta primers. Using its own MiXCR run on the 5' RACE reads, TCRdb lists one record per CDR3 protein. Here the sample spans about 780,000 distinct CDR3 sequences, about half being singletons. There are 12 residues in the CDR3. The V gene's germline CDR1 is SGHAT and CDR2 FQNNGV. Trimming stripped 5 bases from V and 5 bases from J, with 10 bases between. The TCR originated in a man aged 80 or over in good health. The chain uses TRBV11-2 and TRBJ2-7, with D unresolved. The specimen sequenced was blood. Here the CDR3 reads CASSPEGHEQYF. The CDR3 nucleotides read TGTGCCAGCAGCCCAGAAGGACACGAGCAGTACTTC.